Sequencing of this T cell receptor (beta chain) was carried out in a study of identical twins. In the case of this clonotype: Its antigen remains unidentified.

Study-wide findings and caveats: Invariant populations such as MAIT and iNKT cells could partly muddle zero-insertion analyses. The abundant beta clonotypes from cord blood had fewer insertions, and memory repertoires had none of this.

Germline CDR1 reads DFQATT; CDR2 reads SNEGSKA (reference sequence). The CDR3 runs to 15 residues. The V end was cut by 4 bases, the J end by 0 bases, with 15 bases between. A universal primer site was incorporated via template switching, and the cDNA contained unique molecular identifiers. TCRdb re-analysed the 5' RACE reads in MiXCR, keeping a single row per CDR3 protein. The sample includes around 570,000 distinct CDR3 sequences, more than 9% of them seen just once. The sample also formed part of further work on yellow fever vaccine responses in identical twins.

The sample consisted of PBMCs. V gene TRBV20-1 combines with J gene TRBJ1-2; no clear D gene. The sequence was collected from a woman aged 18-35 years in good health. Written as DNA, the CDR3 is TGCAGTGCTAATAAGCGACTCTCAGCTAACTATGGCTACACCTTC. This sequence encodes CSANKRLSANYGYTF.